This entry features one T cell receptor beta chain sequence. Germline loops: CDR1 LGHNA, CDR2 YSLEER. The CDR3 spans 13 residues. Losses at the gene ends were 5 bases for V and 6 bases for J; bases not matched to a gene: 4. Prior autoimmune disease or systemic immunosuppression barred patients. These data are taken from a study of OX40 agonist ivuxolimab in advanced cancers. Study-level background: The drug used for patients, ivuxolimab, was an agonistic anti-OX40 (CD134) antibody. Past anti-PD-1, anti-PD-L1 or anti-CTLA-4 therapy was accepted, and 40% had received some.

Here immunoSEQ multiplex PCR was the method, and the copy in TCRdb shows in-frame clones only, minus some. The data contain more than 65,000 clones, over 90% of them seen just once; the ten biggest clones take up 15% to 19%. The receptor's source is an adult with an advanced solid tumor such as melanoma, head and neck, liver or kidney cancer. This chain links TRBV4-3 with TRBJ2-3, with 8 bases fitting TRBD2. The input for sequencing was CD4+ or CD8+ T cells sorted from blood, taken in a trial of the OX40 agonist ivuxolimab. Here the CDR3 DNA reads TGCGCCAGCAGCGCGCCGGGGGGGGATACGCAGTATTTT. This encodes CASSAPGGDTQYF.